Listed below are T cell receptor beta chains from one sample, sequenced in a study of OX40 agonist ivuxolimab in advanced cancers. Measured with immunoSEQ multiplex PCR; TCRdb has only the in-frame clones, and not every one. The sample records 60,000 to 70,000 clones, roughly 87% being singletons. The sequenced sample was CD4+ or CD8+ T cells sorted from blood, obtained in a trial of the OX40 agonist ivuxolimab. The receptors come from an adult with an advanced solid tumor such as melanoma, head and neck, liver or kidney cancer. CDR3s include the opening cysteine and the closing phenylalanine or tryptophan. A D gene is named only where the DNA matches it firmly. Expanded clones are given a class, and other clones once, few, many or no size at all.

>TRBD2|TRBJ2-1|NA|TRBV11-2
TGTGCCAGCAGCTTAGGACCGGGAGGCAACTACAATGAGCAGTTCTTC
CASSLGPGGNYNEQFF
>TRBD2|TRBJ2-1|once|TRBV18
TGTGCCAGCTCGCCCCCGGGACTAGCGACCGATGAGCAGTTCTTC
CASSPPGLATDEQFF
>NA|TRBJ2-5|NA|TRBV29-1
TGCAGCGTCTCTATCCATAGCGGAGGGGTCCAAGAGACCCAGTACTTC
CSVSIHSGGVQETQYF
>NA|TRBJ1-4|few|TRBV25-1
TGTGCCAGCAGTGGCCAGGGGAGCACTAATGAAAAACTGTTTTTT
CASSGQGSTNEKLFF
>TRBD1|TRBJ1-2|few|TRBV19
TGTGCCAGTAGTGTGACAGGGTCTAACTATGGCTACACCTTC
CASSVTGSNYGYTF
>NA|TRBJ2-7|NA|TRBV9
TGTGCCAGCAGCGTAGAATCAGGGAACCATCTCGGCGAGCAGTACTTC
CASSVESGNHLGEQYF
>NA|TRBJ2-3|NA|TRBV18
TGTGCCAGCTCACCAAGGGCAGGGGCCACAGATACGCAGTATTTT
CASSPRAGATDTQYF
>NA|TRBJ2-7|NA|TRBV20-1
TGCAGTGCCGGGACCCTCTACGAGCAGTACTTC
CSAGTLYEQYF
>TRBD1|TRBJ1-1|NA|TRBV11-2
TGTGCCAGCAGCCGAACCCGACAGGGGGCGGCTGAAGCTTTCTTT
CASSRTRQGAAEAFF
>TRBD2|TRBJ2-3|once|TRBV19
TGTGCCAGTAGTATAGGCCTAGCGGGACGGGCAGATACGCAGTATTTT
CASSIGLAGRADTQYF
>NA|TRBJ2-7|NA|TRBV28
TGTGCCAGCAGTTTATCGGGGGAGGCCTACGAGCAGTACTTC
CASSLSGEAYEQYF
>TRBD1|TRBJ2-7|NA|TRBV6-1
TGTGCCAGCAGTCGCACAGGGGACTACGAGCAGTACTTC
CASSRTGDYEQYF
>NA|TRBJ2-5|NA|TRBV30
TGTGCCTGGAGTCTCGGACAAGAGACCCAGTACTTC
CAWSLGQETQYF
>NA|TRBJ1-3|NA|TRBV30
TGTGCCTGGAGTGCTGATGAGGGACAATCTGGAAACACCATATATTTT
CAWSADEGQSGNTIYF
>TRBD1|TRBJ1-6|NA|TRBV19
TGTGCCAGTAGTATTGCGACAGGGAGCGATTCACCCCTCCACTTT
CASSIATGSDSPLHF
>TRBD1|TRBJ2-5|NA|TRBV11-3
TGTGCCAGCAGCCCAGCTGGGGACAGTTTCCAAGAGACCCAGTACTTC
CASSPAGDSFQETQYF
>NA|TRBJ2-6|NA|TRBV5-1
TGCGCCAGCAGCTTGAGTCCCGCTGGGGCCAACGTCCTGACTTTC
CASSLSPAGANVLTF
>NA|TRBJ1-2|NA|TRBV6-1
TGTGCCAGCAGTCCTTGGCACGTACAGGGTGGCTACACCTTC
CASSPWHVQGGYTF
>NA|TRBJ2-5|NA|TRBV2
TGTGCCAGCAGTGACTTTAAGGAAAAGACCCAGTACTTC
CASSDFKEKTQYF
>NA|TRBJ1-4|NA|TRBV6-1
TGTGCCATTCACCGATCCGGGCCTGAAAAACTGTTTTTT
CAIHRSGPEKLFF
>TRBD1|TRBJ1-2|NA|TRBV19
TGTGCCAGTAGTGGAGACAGGGGGCAATATGGCTACACCTTC
CASSGDRGQYGYTF
>TRBD2|TRBJ2-2|NA|TRBV4-2
TGTGCCAGCAGCCAAGGGGCGGGAGGGACGGACACCGGGGAGCTGTTTTTT
CASSQGAGGTDTGELFF
>TRBD1|TRBJ1-2|NA|TRBV19
TGTGCCAGTAATAGGGGGCGAGCCAACTATGGCTACACCTTC
CASNRGRANYGYTF
>NA|TRBJ2-3|NA|TRBV11-2
TGTGCCAGCAGCGCACCTGCACCTGGCACAGATACGCAGTATTTT
CASSAPAPGTDTQYF
>NA|TRBJ1-2|NA|TRBV6-1
TGTGCCAGCAGTTACGCGGGGGGCTACACCTTC
CASSYAGGYTF
>NA|TRBJ2-2|once|TRBV11-2
TGTGCCAGCAGCTTAGATGGAGAGAGGGTGACCGGGGAGCTGTTTTTT
CASSLDGERVTGELFF
>TRBD1|TRBJ2-3|NA|TRBV7-6
TGTGCCAGTGAACAGGGGGGTTCAGATACGCAGTATTTT
CASEQGGSDTQYF
>NA|TRBJ2-7|NA|TRBV27
TGTGCCAGCAGTTTATCGCGAATAAACTACGAGCAGTACTTC
CASSLSRINYEQYF
>NA|TRBJ2-2|NA|TRBV2
TGTGCCAGCATGTTTTGGTCCGGGGAGCTGTTTTTT
CASMFWSGELFF
>TRBD2|TRBJ2-3|NA|TRBV7-2
TGTGCCAGCAGCTCAGGGCTCAGCGGGAGATCGGATACGCAGTATTTT
CASSSGLSGRSDTQYF
>NA|TRBJ1-5|NA|TRBV28
TGTGCCACCCTGAGGGGGGCGGATCAGCCCCAGCATTTT
CATLRGADQPQHF
>TRBD1|TRBJ2-1|NA|TRBV4-1
TGCGCCAGCAGCCAAGGAAAACAGGGGAACAATGAGCAGTTCTTC
CASSQGKQGNNEQFF
>NA|TRBJ2-1|NA|TRBV19
TGTGCCAGTAGTATAGGTCAACCCGGGAATGAGCAGTTCTTC
CASSIGQPGNEQFF
>NA|TRBJ2-2|NA|TRBV5-4
TGTGCCAGCAGCTCGACGGTGCGGGAGCTGTTTTTT
CASSSTVRELFF
>NA|TRBJ2-5|once|TRBV7-6
TGTGCCAGCAGCCAGACAGGGAGGCAAGAGACCCAGTACTTC
CASSQTGRQETQYF
>TRBD1|TRBJ2-7|NA|TRBV5-6
TGTGCCAGCAGCCAAAACCCGGGACAGATCTACGAGCAGTACTTC
CASSQNPGQIYEQYF
>TRBD2|TRBJ2-1|many|TRBV29-1
TGCAGCGTTGGGACTAGCGAATACAATGAGCAGTTCTTC
CSVGTSEYNEQFF
>NA|TRBJ2-1|once|TRBV27
TGTGCCAGCAGTGGGATAGATGGTTCCTACAATGAGCAGTTCTTC
CASSGIDGSYNEQFF
>TRBD1|TRBJ1-1|NA|TRBV4-2
TGTGCCAGCAGCCAACCCCAGGGGGCCGGTGAAGCTTTCTTT
CASSQPQGAGEAFF
>NA|TRBJ2-3|many|TRBV6-7
TGTGCCGGCGAGGGCACAGATACGCAGTATTTT
CAGEGTDTQYF
>TRBD2|TRBJ2-7|NA|TRBV2
TGTGCCAGCAGAGAAACATATGGCGGGAGGGAATACGAGCAGTACTTC
CASRETYGGREYEQYF